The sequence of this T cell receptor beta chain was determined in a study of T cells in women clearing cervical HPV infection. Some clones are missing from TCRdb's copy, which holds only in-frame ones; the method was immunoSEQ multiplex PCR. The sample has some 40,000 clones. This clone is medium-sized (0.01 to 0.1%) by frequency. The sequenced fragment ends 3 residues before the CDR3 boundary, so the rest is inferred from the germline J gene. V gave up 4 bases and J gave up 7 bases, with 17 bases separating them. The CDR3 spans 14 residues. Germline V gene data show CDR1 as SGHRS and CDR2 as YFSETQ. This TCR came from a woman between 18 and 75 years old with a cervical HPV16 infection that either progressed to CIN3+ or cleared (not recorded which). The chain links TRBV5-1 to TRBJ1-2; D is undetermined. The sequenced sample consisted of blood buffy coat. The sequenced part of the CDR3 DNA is TGCGCCAGCAGCCCTTCCGAGACATTAAGTGGC. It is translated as CASSPSETLSG. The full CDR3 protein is CASSPSETLSGYTF.